This T cell receptor (beta chain) was sequenced during a study of monozygotic twins with inflammatory bowel disease. No DNA is given; TCRdb re-called the 5' RACE reads and lists each CDR3 protein once. This sample's table reports about 210,000 distinct CDR3 sequences. Germline V CDR1 and CDR2: MNHEY, SVGAGI. This CDR3 has 14 amino acids. The sequenced sample consisted of blood. This chain joins TRBV6-5 and TRBJ1-6; there is no DNA to check the TCRdb D call of TRBD1. This sequence was found in a human donor with ulcerative colitis or Crohn's disease, or a healthy co-twin of an affected twin (not recorded which). CDR3 residues: CASSYGQTNSPLHF.